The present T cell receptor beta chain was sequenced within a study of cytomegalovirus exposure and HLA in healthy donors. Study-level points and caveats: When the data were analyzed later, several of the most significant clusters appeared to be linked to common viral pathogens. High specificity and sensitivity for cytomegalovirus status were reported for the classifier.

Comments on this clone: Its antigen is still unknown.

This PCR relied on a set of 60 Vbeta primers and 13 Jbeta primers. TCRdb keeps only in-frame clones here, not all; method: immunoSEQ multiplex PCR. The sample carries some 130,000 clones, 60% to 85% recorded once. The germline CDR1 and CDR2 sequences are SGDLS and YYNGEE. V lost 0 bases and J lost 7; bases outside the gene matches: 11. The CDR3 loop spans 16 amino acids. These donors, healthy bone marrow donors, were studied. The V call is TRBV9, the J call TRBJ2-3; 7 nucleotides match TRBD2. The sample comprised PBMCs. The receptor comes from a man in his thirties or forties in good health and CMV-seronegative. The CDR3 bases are TGTGCCAGCAGCGTAGGTGGGAGGGCCGGGGTAAATACGCAGTATTTT. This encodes CASSVGGRAGVNTQYF.